The 22 T cell receptor beta chains reported below all come from one sample, sequenced in a study of T cell responses to AZD1222 COVID-19 vaccine. Sequencing used immunoSEQ multiplex PCR; TCRdb keeps in-frame clones, though not all of them. The sample carries 150,000 to 200,000 clones, 88% recorded once. The source material was peripheral blood, sampled 28 days after the second AZD1222 dose. These receptors were obtained from an adult who received the AZD1222 COVID-19 vaccine.

Only one count was recorded for this clone. The J gene is TRBJ2-2, the V gene TRBV11-3; D perhaps matches TRBD1 (6 bases). There are 13 residues in the CDR3. Looked up from germline, CDR1 is SGHNT and CDR2 is YENEEA. Between the trimmed V and J ends, which lost 4 bases and 4 bases, there was a span of 7 bases. The CDR3 region is CASSSRGTGELFF. The CDR3 DNA reads TGTGCCAGCAGCTCCAGGGGCACCGGGGAGCTGTTTTTT.

V gene TRBV9 combines with J gene TRBJ2-3; weak D call: TRBD2 (6 bases). V dropped 7 bases and J dropped 2 bases, with 11 bases sitting between them. This CDR3 is built from 13 residues. The germline gives CDR1 SGDLS, CDR2 YYNGEE. CDR3 amino acids: CASAGPNTDTQYF. The CDR3 DNA follows: TGTGCCAGCGCGGGACCGAACACAGATACGCAGTATTTT.

The J gene is TRBJ1-2, the V gene TRBV7-2; D remains ambiguous. The germline V gene encodes CDR1 SGHTA and CDR2 FQGNSA. V was pared by 1 base and J by 1 base, with 4 bases between. The CDR3 length is 13 residues. The CDR3 DNA sequence: TGTGCCAGCAGCTTAGAACATAACTATGGCTACACCTTC. It translates to CASSLEHNYGYTF.

This clone showed up just a few times. This chain joins TRBV19 and TRBJ2-7; 8 positions agree with TRBD1. The CDR3 extends over 16 amino acids. The V gene end was trimmed by 4 bases and the J gene end by 2 bases; junction bases not matched to a gene: 10. Germline CDR1 LNHDA, CDR2 SQIVND (reference sequence). In nucleotides, the CDR3 is TGTGCCAGTAGTACTTACGGGACAGGTAACCCCTACGAGCAGTACTTC. Translated, it gives CASSTYGTGNPYEQYF.

The J gene is TRBJ2-3, the V gene TRBV27; the match to TRBD2 covers 11 bases. V shed 5 bases, J shed 2 bases, and the junction held 12 bases outside the gene matches. The CDR3 length is 18 residues. Germline V gives CDR1 MNHEY, CDR2 SMNVEV (reference sequence). CDR3 nucleotides: TGTGCCAGCAGTCCTACTAGCGGGAGCCGGGGCTACACAGATACGCAGTATTTT. Its protein is CASSPTSGSRGYTDTQYF.

The J gene is TRBJ2-7, the V gene TRBV28; 7 bases fit TRBD2. The CDR3 consists of 13 residues. V shed 8 bases, J shed 4 bases, and the junction held 8 bases outside the gene matches. Germline CDR1 MDHEN, CDR2 SYDVKM. The CDR3 region is CASVATSSYEQYF. The CDR3 DNA sequence: TGTGCCAGCGTCGCGACTAGCAGTTACGAGCAGTACTTC.

The chain is built from TRBV5-5 and TRBJ1-6; D is unresolved. This CDR3 region has 15 residues. CDR1 and CDR2 from the germline V gene are SGHKS and YYEKEE (reference sequence). Trimming left V 2 bases short and J 2 bases short, with 8 bases between. Here the CDR3 reads CASSFRQAYNSPLHF. The CDR3 DNA reads TGTGCCAGCAGCTTCAGGCAGGCCTATAATTCACCCCTCCACTTT.

This chain connects TRBV7-2 to TRBJ2-7; TRBD2 agrees at 11 bases. V gave up 2 bases and J gave up 0 bases; unmatched junction bases: 6. The CDR3 loop spans 17 amino acids. Looked up from germline, CDR1 is SGHTA and CDR2 is FQGNSA. CDR3 nucleotide sequence: TGTGCCAGCAGCTTATTCACTAGCGGGAGTTTCTCCTACGAGCAGTACTTC. Residues: CASSLFTSGSFSYEQYF.

This clone has only one observation. The V gene is TRBV5-4, the J gene TRBJ2-7, with D maybe TRBD1 (6 bases). The CDR3 covers 14 residues. Germline V gene lookup returns CDR1 SGHNT and CDR2 YYREEE (reference sequence). Trimming left V 4 bases short and J 2 bases short, with 13 bases between. CDR3 amino acids: CASSKQGSAYEQYF. The CDR3 DNA sequence: TGTGCCAGCAGCAAACAGGGTTCCGCCTACGAGCAGTACTTC.

This chain links TRBV7-9 with TRBJ2-7; TRBD1 or TRBD2 may be the D gene (5 bases each). This CDR3 contains 14 residues. V was cut by 4 bases and J by 2 bases, with 12 bases left in between. The germline gives CDR1 SEHNR, CDR2 FQNEAQ (reference sequence). For the CDR3, the DNA is TGTGCCAGCAGCTACCGGGACGGCCCCTACGAGCAGTACTTC. Protein sequence: CASSYRDGPYEQYF.

V is TRBV9 and J is TRBJ2-1; no definite D call. The CDR3 has 11 residues. Germline CDR1 reads SGDLS; CDR2 reads YYNGEE. Trimming took 3 bases from V and 4 from J, leaving 2 bases between them. The DNA of the CDR3 is TGTGCCAGCAGCGGGTACAATGAGCAGTTCTTC. Encoded protein: CASSGYNEQFF.

The chain combines TRBV20-1 with TRBJ2-4, with D unresolved. The CDR3 covers 10 residues. Per germline, CDR1 DFQATT and CDR2 SNEGSKA (reference sequence). V lost 8 bases, J lost 5 bases, and 7 bases lay in between. As DNA, the CDR3 is TGCAGTTTAACCGAAAACATTCAGTACTTC. Translating gives CSLTENIQYF.

V is TRBV6-5 and J is TRBJ2-1; a weak D match, TRBD2 (6 bases). The CDR3 spans 15 residues. The germline CDR1 and CDR2 sequences are MNHEY and SVGAGI. Trimming removed 6 bases from V and 5 bases from J, with 17 bases in between. CDR3 residues: CASSRPGLFNNEQFF. The CDR3 bases are TGTGCCAGCAGCCGACCGGGACTGTTTAACAATGAGCAGTTCTTC.

The chain links TRBV10-3 to TRBJ1-2; TRBD1 is a possible D gene (6 bases). From germline, CDR1 is ENHRY and CDR2 SYGVKD. The CDR3 is 18 amino acids. V lost 3 bases and J lost 4, with 24 bases in between. Written as DNA, the CDR3 is TGTGCCATCAGTGAAGGCGCGGGTGGCAGGGGATTCAGCTATGGCTACACCTTC. As protein: CAISEGAGGRGFSYGYTF.

This chain connects TRBV9 to TRBJ2-2, with D perhaps TRBD1 (6 bases). In germline, CDR1 is SGDLS, CDR2 YYNGEE. V was cut by 4 bases and J by 5 bases, with 18 bases left in between. The CDR3 is 16 residues long. The CDR3 protein is CASSPKWQGSTGELFF. DNA for the CDR3: TGTGCCAGCAGCCCGAAGTGGCAGGGGTCAACCGGGGAGCTGTTTTTT.

DNA of the CDR3: TGTGCCAGCAGTAGCCCGGGAAACACCATATATTTT. It encodes CASSSPGNTIYF. This chain connects TRBV6-5 to TRBJ1-3, with D uncertain. This CDR3 comprises 12 residues. Trimming shortened V by 5 bases and J by 4 bases, and 6 bases separated the two germline ends. CDR1 is MNHEY and CDR2 is SVGAGI in the germline V gene.

The rearrangement links TRBV21-1 to TRBJ2-7. TRBV21-1 is listed as a pseudogene. The CDR3 spans 16 residues. This CDR3 is CASRAAFWTQDYEQYF. The CDR3 nucleotides read TGTGCCAGCAGGGCTGCATTCTGGACGCAAGACTACGAGCAGTACTTC.

CDR3 DNA: TGTGCCAGCAGCTCAGGGACAGCCAGGACGATCTCCTACAATGAGCAGTTCTTC. Its protein is CASSSGTARTISYNEQFF. The chain employs TRBV11-3 and TRBJ2-1; the match to TRBD1 covers 7 bases. J lost 0 bases, V lost 4 bases, and 12 bases had no gene match. CDR1 is SGHNT and CDR2 is YENEEA in the germline V gene. The CDR3 totals 18 residues.

V gene TRBV2 combines with J gene TRBJ2-7; possibly TRBD1 or TRBD2 for D (5 bases each). The CDR3 sequence is 14 residues long. The V gene's germline CDR1 is SNHLY and CDR2 FYNNEI. With 7 bases removed from V and 2 bases from J, the gap between germline ends came to 15 bases. The CDR3: CASNSGTAAYEQYF. The CDR3 bases are TGTGCCAGCAACTCCGGGACCGCTGCCTACGAGCAGTACTTC. The complete variable domain, with remaining parts taken from reference TRBV2 and TRBJ2-7, reads EPEVTQTPSHQVTQMGQEVILRCVPISNHLYFYWYRQILGQKVEFLVSFYNNEISEKSEIFDDQFSVERPDGSNFTLKIRSTKLEDSAMYFCASNSGTAAYEQYFGPGTRLTVT.

This clone was detected once. The V and J genes are TRBV28 and TRBJ1-1; 8 positions agree with TRBD1. CDR3 size: 14 residues. Germline loops: CDR1 MDHEN, CDR2 SYDVKM. V was pared by 4 bases and J by 9 bases, with 10 bases of the junction left unmatched. CDR3 nucleotides: TGTGCCAGCAGTTCGGTAGAAACAGGGGGGAAAGCTTTCTTT. Translating gives CASSSVETGGKAFF.

The chain employs TRBV19 and TRBJ1-5; D gene unclear. CDR1 is LNHDA and CDR2 is SQIVND in the germline V gene (reference sequence). Trimming pared 0 bases from V and 6 bases from J, leaving 6 bases between. The CDR3 runs to 13 residues. In DNA form, the CDR3 reads TGTGCCAGTAGTATAGATCTTGTTCAGCCCCAGCATTTT. Encoded protein: CASSIDLVQPQHF.

This chain uses TRBV30 with TRBJ2-1; 9 bases align to TRBD1. The germline gives CDR1 GTSNPN, CDR2 SVGIG (reference sequence). The CDR3 extends over 12 amino acids. With V trimmed by 7 bases and J by 7 bases, 5 bases remained unmatched. CDR3 amino acids: CALTGGVNEQFF. The CDR3 DNA reads TGTGCCTTGACAGGGGGGGTTAATGAGCAGTTCTTC.